This is a list of T cell receptor beta chains from one sample in a study of identical twins. TCRdb called the 5' RACE reads again in MiXCR, with one record for every CDR3 protein. The table has 350,000 to 600,000 distinct CDR3 sequences, 13% to 15% seen once. The same sample was also studied in work on yellow fever vaccine responses in identical twins.

The sequenced sample was CD4+ T cells sorted from blood. These receptors were collected from a woman aged 18 to 35 in good health. The CDR3 runs from the conserved cysteine through the conserved F or W. A D gene is named only where the DNA matches it firmly. Expanded clones are given a class, and other clones once, few, many or no size at all.

cdr3_nt cdr3_aa d_call j_call v_call clone_size
TGTGCCAGTAGTATAGGTGCCTATAATCAGCCCCAGCATTTT CASSIGAYNQPQHF NA TRBJ1-5 TRBV19 NA
TGTGCCAGCAGCCAAGAACGAGGGCCCGGCACTGAAGCTTTCTTT CASSQERGPGTEAFF NA TRBJ1-1 TRBV4-2 NA
TGTGCCATCAGTGAGTCGGACCCGGGACTAGCAGCTTACAATGAGCAGTTCTTC CAISESDPGLAAYNEQFF TRBD2 TRBJ2-1 TRBV10-3 many
TGTGCCAGCAGTTTCGGGACGGGTTCGACTCGGGACATTCAGTACTTC CASSFGTGSTRDIQYF NA TRBJ2-4 TRBV12-3/TRBV12-4 many
TGCGCCAGCAGCTTGGAAGGGTGGGAGGCAGAGACCCAGTACTTC CASSLEGWEAETQYF NA TRBJ2-5 TRBV5-1 NA
TGTGCCAGCAGCTTATTCCCGGCGAACACTGAAGCTTTCTTT CASSLFPANTEAFF NA TRBJ1-1 TRBV7-9 NA
TGTGCCAGCACTGAACTGGGGGCCACAGATACGCAGTATTTT CASTELGATDTQYF NA TRBJ2-3 TRBV28 NA
TGCAGTGCTGCAGGGGTCGGCCAAGAGACCCAGTACTTC CSAAGVGQETQYF NA TRBJ2-5 TRBV20-1 few
TGTGCCAGCAGTCCCGGGACAGGGCTCCACGAGCAGTACTTC CASSPGTGLHEQYF TRBD1 TRBJ2-7 TRBV11-2 many
TGTGCCAGCAGCTCTTGGACAGGGGGAAGCGAGCAGTACTTC CASSSWTGGSEQYF TRBD1 TRBJ2-7 TRBV11-2 NA
TGTGCCACCAGTGACGACAGGGTCGGTGAAAAACTGTTTTTT CATSDDRVGEKLFF TRBD1 TRBJ1-4 TRBV24-1 NA
TGTGCCAGCAGTTCGTGGACTAGCGGGAGGGTACAAGAGACCCAGTACTTC CASSSWTSGRVQETQYF TRBD2 TRBJ2-5 TRBV6-2/TRBV6-3 NA
TGTGCCAGCAGGGGGGCAGATACGCAGTATTTT CASRGADTQYF NA TRBJ2-3 TRBV6-5 many
TGTGCCAGCAGCTTAGTCGGATTCGGGGGGAGCTCCTACAATGAGCAGTTCTTC CASSLVGFGGSSYNEQFF TRBD2 TRBJ2-1 TRBV11-2 NA
TGTGCCACCAGACTGGGACAGGGAGTAACAACTAATGAAAAACTGTTTTTT CATRLGQGVTTNEKLFF TRBD1 TRBJ1-4 TRBV15 NA
TGTGCCAGCAGTTTGAGCGGGGGGAGTAGCACAGATACGCAGTATTTT CASSLSGGSSTDTQYF TRBD2 TRBJ2-3 TRBV12-3/TRBV12-4 NA
TGTGCCAGCAGCCCCCTCGGGGCATTCTACGAGCAGTACTTC CASSPLGAFYEQYF NA TRBJ2-7 TRBV7-9 few
TGCAGTGCTAGACCGGGCGACCGGGGAGAGACCCAGTACTTC CSARPGDRGETQYF NA TRBJ2-5 TRBV20-1 NA
TGCAGCGTCCAGGAAACTAATGAAAAACTGTTTTTT CSVQETNEKLFF NA TRBJ1-4 TRBV29-1 many
TGCAGCGTGGACAGGGGAAGCGAGCAGTACTTC CSVDRGSEQYF TRBD1 TRBJ2-7 TRBV29-1 few
TGTGCCAGCAGTTTAGCCGCCCGGCTGGGGACTGAAGCTTTCTTT CASSLAARLGTEAFF NA TRBJ1-1 TRBV28 many
TGTGCCAGCAGCCGGGCTTTCTCCTACAATGAGCAGTTCTTC CASSRAFSYNEQFF NA TRBJ2-1 TRBV27 NA
TGTGCCAGCAGCTCCCGGACTAGCGGGAGGGCCGATGGGAAGACCCAGTACTTC CASSSRTSGRADGKTQYF TRBD2 TRBJ2-5 TRBV11-2 NA
TGTGCCAGCAGCTTTAGCAGGGGAGATTTCTACAATGAGCAGTTCTTC CASSFSRGDFYNEQFF NA TRBJ2-1 TRBV5-5 NA
TGCAGCGTCGTGGGGGAGACAGGCACGCAAGAGACCCAGTACTTC CSVVGETGTQETQYF NA TRBJ2-5 TRBV29-1 NA
TGTGCCAGCAGCAGAGATAGCGGGGGGGCCGACGAGCAGTACTTC CASSRDSGGADEQYF TRBD2 TRBJ2-7 TRBV7-2 few
TGTGCCAGCAGCTTAGCAGGGGCCAACGAGCAGTACTTC CASSLAGANEQYF NA TRBJ2-7 TRBV7-9 many